The 15 T cell receptor beta chains below were found in one sample sequenced in a study of blood T cell repertoires in COVID-19. TCRdb's copy holds only in-frame clones and misses some; the assay was immunoSEQ multiplex PCR. The repertoire holds about 110,000 clones, with 80% to 90% as singletons. Sequencing used peripheral blood. The source is a human donor in a cohort sampled during active COVID-19.

The chain employs TRBV9 and TRBJ2-2; TRBD2 might be the D (6 bases). Trimming stripped 0 bases from V and 4 bases from J, with 13 bases between. This CDR3 has 16 residues. Germline CDR1 SGDLS, CDR2 YYNGEE. The CDR3 loop reads CASSVGMAGFTGELFF. CDR3 nucleotide sequence: TGTGCCAGCAGCGTAGGAATGGCGGGATTCACCGGGGAGCTGTTTTTT.

The rearrangement uses TRBV2 and TRBJ2-1; D may be TRBD1 (5 bases). The V end was cut by 11 bases, the J end by 7 bases, with 15 bases between. CDR1 and CDR2 (germline): SNHLY, FYNNEI. This CDR3 has 12 amino acids. CDR3 nucleotide sequence: TGTGCCTCCGACAGAAATGGGAATGAGCAGTTCTTC. Amino acids: CASDRNGNEQFF.

The rearrangement links TRBV7-3 to TRBJ2-1; 9 positions agree with TRBD2. Germline V CDR1 and CDR2: SGHTA, FQGTGA. This CDR3 is built from 16 residues. Germline trimming cut 5 bases from V and 5 bases from J; bases unmatched to any gene: 10. As DNA, the CDR3 is TGTGCCAGCAGCCGCGAAGTAGCGGGGGTCCACAATGAGCAGTTCTTC. This encodes CASSREVAGVHNEQFF.

The chain combines TRBV27 with TRBJ1-1; D possibly corresponds to TRBD1 (6 bases). The CDR3 has 19 residues. Trimming removed 0 bases at V and 1 base at J, with 21 bases between. The V gene's germline CDR1 is MNHEY and CDR2 SMNVEV (reference sequence). CDR3 region: CASSLSSLGGRGRNTEAFF. The CDR3 DNA is TGTGCCAGCAGTTTATCGAGTCTTGGGGGCAGGGGACGGAACACTGAAGCTTTCTTT.

CDR3 DNA sequence: TGTGCCAGCAGCCAAGTCCCGACAGGGGCTATAGCCAAAAACATTCAGTACTTC. It specifies CASSQVPTGAIAKNIQYF. The chain joins TRBV3-1 (or the pseudogene TRBV3-2) to TRBJ2-4; 8 bases fit TRBD1. The CDR3 runs 18 residues. The V gene end was trimmed by 1 base and the J gene end by 0 bases; junction bases not matched to a gene: 8. The germline V gene encodes CDR1 LGHDT and CDR2 YNNKEL (reference sequence).

This clone was found once. V usage is TRBV28 and J usage is TRBJ2-1; TRBD1 agrees at 7 bases. V trimming: 6 bases; J trimming: 2 bases; junction bases outside the gene matches: 10. The CDR3 is 16 amino acids. Germline values: CDR1 MDHEN, CDR2 SYDVKM. The CDR3 bases are TGTGCCAGCAGATTGGGACAGATGCGCCCCTACAATGAGCAGTTCTTC. Amino acids: CASRLGQMRPYNEQFF.

The chain employs TRBV10-3 and TRBJ2-5; TRBD2 matches 12 bases. CDR1 is ENHRY, CDR2 SYGVKD, per germline. The CDR3 is 14 amino acids. V shed 6 bases, J shed 5 bases, and the junction held 4 bases outside the gene matches. The chain's CDR3 is CAIRASGREETQYF. The CDR3 region has the DNA TGTGCCATCAGGGCTAGCGGGAGGGAGGAGACCCAGTACTTC.

This clone was observed a single time. This chain joins TRBV19 and TRBJ1-4, with 9 bases lining up with TRBD1. The J segment lost 8 bases and the V segment lost 3 bases, leaving 4 bases of the junction unmatched. CDR1 LNHDA and CDR2 SQIVND come from the germline V gene (reference sequence). The CDR3 has 14 residues. CDR3 sequence: CASSMGQGREKLFF. Written as DNA, the CDR3 is TGTGCCAGTAGTATGGGACAGGGTAGGGAAAAACTGTTTTTT.

The V call is TRBV12-3 or TRBV12-4, the J call TRBJ2-1; D ambiguous. V was trimmed by 5 bases and J by 7 bases, leaving 9 bases between them. The CDR3 has 12 amino acids. The CDR3 loop reads CASSPLRNEQFF. The CDR3 DNA reads TGTGCCAGCAGTCCCCTACGGAATGAGCAGTTCTTC.

The V gene is TRBV19, the J gene TRBJ1-1; D not certain. The CDR3 is made up of 13 amino acids. V gave up 7 bases and J gave up 1 base, with 10 bases separating them. CDR1 LNHDA and CDR2 SQIVND come from the germline V gene (reference sequence). The CDR3 sequence is CASKVGGNTEAFF. The CDR3, as DNA: TGTGCCAGTAAGGTGGGAGGGAACACTGAAGCTTTCTTT.

The V gene is TRBV27, the J gene TRBJ1-2, with D possibly TRBD1 on 6 matching bases. The CDR3 totals 11 residues. CDR1 and CDR2 (germline): MNHEY, SMNVEV (reference sequence). Trimming removed 10 bases from V and 4 bases from J, with 10 bases in between. The CDR3 DNA follows: TGTGCCACACAGGGCAGCTATGGCTACACCTTC. Its protein is CATQGSYGYTF.

V is TRBV4-3 and J is TRBJ2-3; weak D call: TRBD2 (6 bases). The germline gives CDR1 LGHNA, CDR2 YSLEER. V lost 5 bases, J lost 0 bases, and 12 bases lay in between. The CDR3 totals 15 residues. Here the CDR3 reads CASSSLGTSTDTQYF. CDR3 DNA: TGCGCCAGCAGCTCGCTAGGGACTAGCACAGATACGCAGTATTTT.

J is TRBJ2-7 and V is TRBV4-3, with a possible D match to TRBD1 (8 bases). Germline CDR1 and CDR2: LGHNA and YSLEER. This CDR3 has 16 residues. V was shortened by 0 bases and J by 4 bases, with 16 bases between the two germline ends. The CDR3 region is CASSQEPTGGAYEQYF. The CDR3 DNA reads TGCGCCAGCAGCCAAGAACCCACAGGGGGGGCGTACGAGCAGTACTTC.

The count of this clone is one. This sequence joins TRBV4-1 and TRBJ2-5; possible D gene TRBD2, 5 bases. The germline V gene has CDR1 MGHRA and CDR2 YSYEKL. The CDR3 loop spans 16 amino acids. Trimming removed 1 base from V and 7 bases from J, with 19 bases in between. The CDR3 here is CASSQGFVTRGGTQYF. The CDR3, as DNA: TGCGCCAGCAGCCAAGGGTTCGTGACTCGGGGTGGGACCCAGTACTTC.

The gene calls are TRBV7-2 and TRBJ1-1, with D uncertain. CDR1 and CDR2 from the germline V gene are SGHTA and FQGNSA. With 2 bases removed from V and 4 bases from J, the gap between germline ends came to 20 bases. This CDR3 comprises 17 residues. The CDR3 region has the DNA TGTGCCAGCAGCTTATTCCTTCCGACGAGGTTCGGCACTGAAGCTTTCTTT. Its protein product is CASSLFLPTRFGTEAFF. Variable domain in full (rest from reference TRBV7-2 and TRBJ1-1): GAGVSQSPSNKVTEKGKDVELRCDPISGHTALYWYRQSLGQGLEFLIYFQGNSAPDKSGLPSDRFSAERTGGSVSTLTIQRTQQEDSAVYLCASSLFLPTRFGTEAFFGQGTRLTVV.